Following are 3 T cell receptor beta chains from one sample sequenced in a study of blood T cell repertoires in COVID-19. Method: immunoSEQ multiplex PCR; TCRdb's copy keeps in-frame clones and lacks some. The sample yields a few hundred thousand clones, about nine tenths seen once. Sequenced material: peripheral blood. The receptors were sampled from a woman in her twenties or thirties with COVID-19, enrolled during active disease.

The chain combines TRBV11-2 with TRBJ2-7; TRBD2 might be the D (5 bases). This CDR3 has 16 amino acids. V lost 2 bases and J lost 2, with 16 bases in between. Germline values: CDR1 SGHAT, CDR2 FQNNGV. In nucleotides, the CDR3 is TGTGCCAGCAGCTTACGACCTGGGCGGGCGACCTACGAGCAGTACTTC. It encodes CASSLRPGRATYEQYF.

The chain is built from TRBV7-9 and TRBJ2-3; D is perhaps TRBD2 (6 bases). This CDR3 is 15 amino acids long. V was trimmed by 2 bases and J by 2 bases, leaving 11 bases between them. Germline values: CDR1 SEHNR, CDR2 FQNEAQ (reference sequence). CDR3 in DNA: TGTGCCAGCAGCTTAAATAGCGGCACCACAGATACGCAGTATTTT. This gives the protein CASSLNSGTTDTQYF.

The chain recombines TRBV5-1 with TRBJ2-3; 8 bases agree with TRBD2. V lost 1 base and J lost 2; bases outside the gene matches: 3. CDR1 SGHRS and CDR2 YFSETQ come from the germline V gene. The CDR3 sequence is 15 residues long. DNA of the CDR3: TGCGCCAGCAGCTTGCGTAGCGGGAACACAGATACGCAGTATTTT. This encodes CASSLRSGNTDTQYF. The whole variable domain, remainder taken from reference TRBV5-1 and TRBJ2-3, is KAGVTQTPRYLIKTRGQQVTLSCSPISGHRSVSWYQQTPGQGLQFLFEYFSETQRNKGNFPGRFSGRQFSNSRSEMNVSTLELGDSALYLCASSLRSGNTDTQYFGPGTRLTVL.